Described below is a single TCR beta chain sequence and its context. Using a J-beta primer mix together with a sample-barcoded 5' primer, a second PCR was run for about 7 to 12 cycles. Every cDNA molecule bore a tag from a template-switch adaptor containing 12 random nucleotides. Using its own MiXCR run on the 5' RACE reads, TCRdb lists one record per CDR3 protein. The sample has fewer than 2,000,000 distinct CDR3 sequences, around 40% seen once. The entry originates in a study of blood T cells in healthy people across ages. The V end lost 0 bases, the J end lost 9 bases, and 12 bases lay between the germline ends. There are 15 residues in the CDR3. Germline values: CDR1 SGHTA, CDR2 FQGTGA.

The chain uses TRBV7-3 and TRBJ1-6; D is possibly TRBD1 (6 bases). This clonotype originated in a human donor in good health. The specimen was blood. DNA of the CDR3: TGTGCCAGCAGCTTAACGTTTGGGGGCCGTTCACCCCTCCACTTT. This translates into CASSLTFGGRSPLHF.